This T cell receptor (beta chain) was obtained from a study of shared clonotypes between healthy human individuals. Those who donated, Caucasian adults without exception, all lived in Nashville, Tennessee. The authors loaded about 0.2 ug DNA, about 30,000 T cell genomes, into sorted-subset replicate PCRs. Profiled with immunoSEQ multiplex PCR; TCRdb holds only in-frame clones, not every one. Here the sample spans about 2.4 million clones, more than 90% being singletons. Germline values: CDR1 SGHAT, CDR2 FQNNGV. V lost 0 bases and J lost 2, with 14 bases in between. The CDR3 loop spans 17 amino acids. The chain combines TRBV11-2 with TRBJ1-5; D gene unclear. Specimen: naive CD4+ T cells sorted from blood. Subset defined: CD45RA+ positively selected. This TCR was recovered from a man aged 18 to 30 in good health. The CDR3: CASSLDLDLVGNQPQHF. In DNA form, the CDR3 reads TGTGCCAGCAGCTTAGACCTGGACTTAGTGGGCAATCAGCCCCAGCATTTT.